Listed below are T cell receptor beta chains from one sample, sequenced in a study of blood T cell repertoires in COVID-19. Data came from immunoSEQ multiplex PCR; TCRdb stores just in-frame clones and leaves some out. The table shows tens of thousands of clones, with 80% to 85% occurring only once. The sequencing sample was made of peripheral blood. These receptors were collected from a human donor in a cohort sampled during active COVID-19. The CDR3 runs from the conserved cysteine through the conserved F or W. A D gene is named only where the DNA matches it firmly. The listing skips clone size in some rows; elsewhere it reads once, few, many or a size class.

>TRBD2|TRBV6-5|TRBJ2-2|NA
TGTGCCAGCGGGAGCGGGAGCCCCACCGGGGAGCTGTTTTTT
CASGSGSPTGELFF
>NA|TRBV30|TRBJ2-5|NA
TGTGCCTGGAGCCCCGCGGGGCGAGAGACCCAGTACTTC
CAWSPAGRETQYF
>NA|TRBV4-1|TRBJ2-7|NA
TGCGCCAGCAGCCAAGATCGGGGGTTCTACGAGCAGTACTTC
CASSQDRGFYEQYF
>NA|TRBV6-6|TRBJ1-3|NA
TGTGCCAGCAGTTACTCGCGGGCGGGGGCTGGAAACACCATATATTTT
CASSYSRAGAGNTIYF
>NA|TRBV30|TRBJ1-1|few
TGTGCCTGGAGGCGAACCCTGAACACTGAAGCTTTCTTT
CAWRRTLNTEAFF
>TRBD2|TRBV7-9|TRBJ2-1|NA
TGTGCCAGCAGCCAGCGGGACTCGCTCCCGGGTGAGCAGTTCTTC
CASSQRDSLPGEQFF
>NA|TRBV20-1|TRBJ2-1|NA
TGCAGTATGGACAGTTACAATGAGCAGTTCTTC
CSMDSYNEQFF
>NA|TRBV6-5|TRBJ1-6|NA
TGTGCCAGCAGCTACACAGGGAACAATTCACCCCTCCACTTT
CASSYTGNNSPLHF
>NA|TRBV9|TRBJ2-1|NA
TGTGCCAGCAGCGGAGGAGGGACCGGGAATGAGCAGTTCTTC
CASSGGGTGNEQFF
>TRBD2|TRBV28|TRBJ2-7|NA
TGTGCCAGCAGTCCTGGACTAGCAGGGTACGAGCAGTACTTC
CASSPGLAGYEQYF
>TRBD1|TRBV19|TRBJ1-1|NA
TGTGCCAGTAAGCCCTCGACCCTCAGGGGGCTGAAGGAGACTGAAGCTTTCTTT
CASKPSTLRGLKETEAFF
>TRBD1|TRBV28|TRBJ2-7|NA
TGTGCCAGCAGCCTCGAACCCGGGACAGGGTATTTCTACGAGCAGTACTTC
CASSLEPGTGYFYEQYF
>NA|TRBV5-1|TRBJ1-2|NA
TGCGCCAGCAGCTTGCCGGGGGGCGCTTACGGGAACTATGGCTACACCTTC
CASSLPGGAYGNYGYTF
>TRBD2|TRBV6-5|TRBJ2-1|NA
TGTGCCAGCAGTTACCGGGGGGGGGATCAGGAGCAGTTCTTC
CASSYRGGDQEQFF
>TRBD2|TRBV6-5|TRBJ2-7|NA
TGTGCCAGCAGTTACGCGGGGGCCTACGAGCAGTACTTC
CASSYAGAYEQYF
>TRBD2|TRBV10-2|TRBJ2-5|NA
TGCGCCAGCAGTGGGGTAGCGGGAGGGATGGAGACCCAGTACTTC
CASSGVAGGMETQYF
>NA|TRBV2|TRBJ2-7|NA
TGTGCCAGCAGTGGAGTGGCGGGAAGTCCCTACGAGCAGTACTTC
CASSGVAGSPYEQYF
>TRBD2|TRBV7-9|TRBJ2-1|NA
TGTGCCAGCAGCTTAGGACTAGCGGGAGTGAATGAGCAGTTCTTC
CASSLGLAGVNEQFF
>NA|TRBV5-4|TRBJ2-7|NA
TGTGCCAGCAGCTTGACAGGGTTTGGCGAGCAGTACTTC
CASSLTGFGEQYF
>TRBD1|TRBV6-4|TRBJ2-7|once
TGTGCCAGCAGTGACGGGGGACAGGGGGCGGACGAGCAGTACTTC
CASSDGGQGADEQYF
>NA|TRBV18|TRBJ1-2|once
TGTGCCAGCTCACCAGAGACAGACTATGGCTACACCTTC
CASSPETDYGYTF
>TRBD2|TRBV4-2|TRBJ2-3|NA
TGTGCCAGCAGTCTCCTCTTAGCGGGAGCAGATACGCAGTATTTT
CASSLLLAGADTQYF
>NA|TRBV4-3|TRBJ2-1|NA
TGCCTCGACTGCCCCTCCTACAATGAGCAGTTCTTC
CLDCPSYNEQFF
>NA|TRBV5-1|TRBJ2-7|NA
TGCGCCAGCAGCTTACAGGGGGGGTCCTACGAGCAGTACTTC
CASSLQGGSYEQYF
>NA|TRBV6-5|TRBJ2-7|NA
TGTGCCACAAAGGAGGGAGACCGTTTAGTCAAGCAGTACTTC
CATKEGDRLVKQYF
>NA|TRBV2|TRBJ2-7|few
TGTGCCAGCAGTGATGGAGACCCTGGCGAGCAGTACTTC
CASSDGDPGEQYF
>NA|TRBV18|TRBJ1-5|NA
TGTGCCAGCTCAAGGTCAGCGTATCAGCCCCAGCATTTT
CASSRSAYQPQHF
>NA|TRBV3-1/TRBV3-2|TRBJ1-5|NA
TGTGCCAGCAGCGCAGGGGGCAATCAGCCCCAGCATTTT
CASSAGGNQPQHF
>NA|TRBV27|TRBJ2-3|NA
TGTGCCACCGCGACTCAAACAGATACGCAGTATTTT
CATATQTDTQYF
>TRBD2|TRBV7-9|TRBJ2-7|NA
TGTGCCAGCAGCTTCCCTAGCGGGAGCTCTTACTCCTACGAGCAGTACTTC
CASSFPSGSSYSYEQYF
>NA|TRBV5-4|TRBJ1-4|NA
TGTGCCAGCAGCTCCCAAACAGGGTCCACTAATGAAAAACTGTTTTTT
CASSSQTGSTNEKLFF
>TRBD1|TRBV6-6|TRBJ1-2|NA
TGTGCCAGCTACAGGGGAGGATACTATGGCTACACCTTC
CASYRGGYYGYTF
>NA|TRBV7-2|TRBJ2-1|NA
TGTGCCAGCTCCGTGGTGGCGGGTAACAATGAGCAGTTCTTC
CASSVVAGNNEQFF
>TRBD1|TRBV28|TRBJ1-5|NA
TGTGCCAGCAGGGACAGGCGCCGCAATCAGCCCCAGCATTTT
CASRDRRRNQPQHF
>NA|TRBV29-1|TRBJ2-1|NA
TGCAGCGTCACACAGGGGAGGAATGAGCAGTTCTTC
CSVTQGRNEQFF
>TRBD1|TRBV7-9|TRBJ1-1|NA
TGTGCCAGCAGCCCACGGACAGGTGAAGCTTTCTTT
CASSPRTGEAFF
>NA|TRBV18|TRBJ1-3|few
TGTGCCAGCTCACGGGAAGGCGGAGGGACCGTCACCATATATTTT
CASSREGGGTVTIYF
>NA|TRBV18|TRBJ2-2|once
TGTGCCAGCTCACCACCGGGGCAGGGGAGCACCGGGGAGCTGTTTTTT
CASSPPGQGSTGELFF
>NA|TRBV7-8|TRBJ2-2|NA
TGTGCCAGCAGCCCCTACAGGGTACCTTCGAACACCGGGGAGCTGTTTTTT
CASSPYRVPSNTGELFF
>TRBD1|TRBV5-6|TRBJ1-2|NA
TGTGCCAGCTTGGGACAGGAGCACTATGGCTACACCTTC
CASLGQEHYGYTF
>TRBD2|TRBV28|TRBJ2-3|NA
TGTGCCAGCAGTTCGAGTAGGGCTAGCGGGAGGTGGAGGGCTGATACGCAGTATTTT
CASSSSRASGRWRADTQYF
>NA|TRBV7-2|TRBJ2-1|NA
TGTGCCAGCAGCTTATCCAGGGGCCTGGGGGGGGAGCAGTTCTTC
CASSLSRGLGGEQFF
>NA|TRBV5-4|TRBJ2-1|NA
TGTGCCAGCAGCTTGGCTGTCCCGTTGGTCGGCAATGAGCAGTTCTTC
CASSLAVPLVGNEQFF
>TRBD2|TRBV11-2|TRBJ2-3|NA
TGTGCCAGCAGCCCTTGGGAGGGGTTAACCACAGATACGCAGTATTTT
CASSPWEGLTTDTQYF
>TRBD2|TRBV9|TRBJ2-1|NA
TGTGCCAGCAGCGTAGCGGGTGGTCTAGCGGGAGATGAGCAGTTCTTC
CASSVAGGLAGDEQFF
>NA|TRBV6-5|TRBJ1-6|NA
TGTGCCAGCAGCCAGGGCCTCCCCGATAATTCACCCCTCCACTTT
CASSQGLPDNSPLHF